These 21 T cell receptor beta chains were all obtained from the same sample, sequenced in a study of blood T cells in healthy people across ages. A second 7 to 11 cycle PCR used barcoded and J-beta primers. Each CDR3 protein gets one entry after TCRdb re-called the 5' RACE reads with MiXCR. The profile shows fewer than 800,000 distinct CDR3 sequences, 49% of them singletons. Sequencing was done on a sample of blood. These receptors came from a woman in her sixties or seventies in good health.

The chain combines TRBV20-1 with TRBJ2-5; D is uncertain. The V and J ends lost 0 bases and 1 base respectively, with 12 bases between them. Germline V CDR1 and CDR2: DFQATT, SNEGSKA (reference sequence). The CDR3 is 15 residues long. In DNA, the CDR3 is TGCAGTGCTAGAGATGGCCACCAGCTCCAAGAGACCCAGTACTTC. This encodes CSARDGHQLQETQYF.

Only a few counts were recorded for this clonotype. The rearrangement joins TRBV20-1 to TRBJ2-7; 15 bases fit TRBD2. V shed 0 bases, J shed 4 bases, and the junction held 7 bases outside the gene matches. CDR1 is DFQATT, CDR2 SNEGSKA, per germline (reference sequence). The CDR3 length is 17 residues. The CDR3 DNA follows: TGCAGTGCTAGAGATCAAGGACTAGCGGGAGGGGAATACGAGCAGTACTTC. Residues: CSARDQGLAGGEYEQYF.

The genes are TRBV7-9 and TRBJ2-5; weak D call: TRBD2 (6 bases). Germline values: CDR1 SEHNR, CDR2 FQNEAQ (reference sequence). Between the trimmed V and J ends, which lost 5 bases and 11 bases, there was a span of 24 bases. The CDR3 is made up of 15 amino acids. CDR3 bases: TGTGCCAGCAGCCACCGGGACTTCGGAGGAGATGAGCAGTACTTC. Its translation: CASSHRDFGGDEQYF.

The chain couples TRBV12-3 or TRBV12-4 to TRBJ2-3; D uncertain. Trimming cost V 7 bases and J 1 base, with 12 bases left between them. CDR3 length: 14 residues. CDR3 in DNA: TGTGCCAGCAATCCCCGTGTCGGCACAGATACGCAGTATTTT. It specifies CASNPRVGTDTQYF.

This rearrangement joins TRBV6-1 to TRBJ2-3; the match to TRBD2 covers 12 bases. V was clipped by 6 bases and J by 6 bases; unmatched bases: 7. CDR1 is MNHNS, CDR2 SASEGT, per germline. The CDR3 totals 15 residues. CDR3 sequence (DNA): TGTGCCAGCAGCGCCGCTACTAGCGGGAGGGATACGCAGTATTTT. The encoded protein is CASSAATSGRDTQYF.

The J gene is TRBJ2-7, the V gene TRBV7-9, with D perhaps assigned TRBD1 or TRBD2 (5 bases each). Trimming left V 7 bases short and J 2 bases short, with 30 bases between. The CDR3 runs to 19 residues. Germline assignment: CDR1 SEHNR and CDR2 FQNEAQ (reference sequence). The CDR3 protein is CASTSTFRDENQTPYEQYF. The CDR3 DNA sequence: TGTGCCAGCACCTCAACGTTCCGGGACGAAAATCAAACCCCCTACGAGCAGTACTTC.

The chain is built from TRBV12-3 or TRBV12-4 and TRBJ2-5, with D possibly being TRBD1 (6 bases). Matching the DNA end better, TRBJ2-4 makes the J call doubtful. The CDR3 is made up of 15 amino acids. The CDR3, as DNA: TGTGCCAGCAGACCACAGGGAACGGTCGAGGGCATTCAGTACTTC. Its protein product is CASRPQGTVEGIQYF.

The chain's CDR3 is CASSLLAGVTGELFF. In DNA form, the CDR3 reads TGTGCCAGCAGCTTGTTAGCGGGAGTAACCGGGGAGCTGTTTTTT. The J gene is TRBJ2-2, the V gene TRBV5-8; 9 bases fit TRBD2. CDR1 SGHTS and CDR2 YDEGEE come from the germline V gene. The CDR3 loop spans 15 amino acids. V was clipped by 1 base and J by 5 bases; unmatched bases: 3.

The rearrangement uses TRBV20-1 and TRBJ2-4; 9 bases are a match to TRBD1. The DNA end is a closer match to TRBJ2-7, so the J assignment may be wrong. The germline V gene has CDR1 DFQATT and CDR2 SNEGSKA (reference sequence). The CDR3 runs to 14 residues. CDR3 nucleotide sequence: TGCAGTGCTAGAGGGGGACAGGGTCGCTACGAGCAGTACTTC. Translated: CSARGGQGRYEQYF.

CDR3 sequence: CASSLGLAPGGETQYF. CDR3 coding DNA: TGTGCCAGCAGCTTAGGACTAGCCCCCGGGGGGGAGACCCAGTACTTC. This sequence joins TRBV7-2 and TRBJ2-5; TRBD2 matches at 7 bases. Germline trimming cut 1 base from V and 5 bases from J; bases unmatched to any gene: 10. The CDR3 totals 16 residues. Germline CDR1 is SGHTA and CDR2 is FQGNSA.

V usage is TRBV7-3 and J usage is TRBJ2-3; D might be TRBD2 (7 bases). The CDR3 consists of 16 residues. The V gene's germline CDR1 is SGHTA and CDR2 FQGTGA. Trimming removed 1 base at V and 4 bases at J, with 15 bases between. CDR3 bases: TGTGCCAGCAGCTTAAGCGCGGGGGCGAGTGCAGATACGCAGTATTTT. It specifies CASSLSAGASADTQYF.

This chain joins TRBV28 and TRBJ2-7, with 12 bases that match TRBD2. The CDR3 loop spans 14 amino acids. CDR1 is MDHEN, CDR2 SYDVKM, per germline. Trimming removed 7 bases from V and 4 bases from J; junction bases left unmatched: 5. DNA of the CDR3: TGTGCCAGCACGACTAGCGGGAGTTTGTACGAGCAGTACTTC. Residues: CASTTSGSLYEQYF.

The rearrangement links TRBV4-1 to TRBJ2-5, with 9 bases identical to TRBD2. The J call may be wrong; the DNA end is better matched by TRBJ2-7. Germline CDR1 reads MGHRA; CDR2 reads YSYEKL. The CDR3 runs to 15 residues. The DNA for the CDR3 is TGCGCCAGCAGCATACTAGCGGGTCCTACCTACGAGCAGTACTTC. The encoded protein is CASSILAGPTYEQYF.

The table lists this clonotype with a few counts. This rearrangement joins TRBV18 to TRBJ1-1; D is unresolved. V lost 5 bases to trimming and J lost 0 bases, with 7 bases between them. The length of the CDR3 is 13 residues. CDR1 and CDR2 from the germline V gene are KGHSH and LQKENI. Written as DNA, the CDR3 is TGTGCCAGCTCAGTCGGCGTGAACACTGAAGCTTTCTTT. Its protein is CASSVGVNTEAFF.

This clonotype appeared a few times. This chain connects TRBV29-1 to TRBJ2-7; no clear D gene. Trimming stripped 6 bases from V and 0 bases from J, with 9 bases between. The CDR3 loop spans 12 amino acids. CDR1 is SQVTM and CDR2 is ANQGSEA in the germline V gene. In DNA form, the CDR3 reads TGCAGCGTGGGGTGGAGCTCCTACGAGCAGTACTTC. Translation gives CSVGWSSYEQYF.

This clonotype has just a few counts. The rearrangement joins TRBV6-5 to TRBJ1-6; 8 bases align to TRBD1. There are 16 residues in the CDR3. V gave up 7 bases and J gave up 4 bases; unmatched junction bases: 9. Germline CDR1 and CDR2: MNHEY and SVGAGI. CDR3 coding DNA: TGTGCCAGCACCCGACAGGGGATTGGGTATAATTCACCCCTCCACTTT. This translates into CASTRQGIGYNSPLHF.

The V and J genes are TRBV30 and TRBJ2-5; D unresolved. CDR3 length: 12 residues. V dropped 2 bases and J dropped 3 bases, with 7 bases sitting between them. In germline, CDR1 is GTSNPN, CDR2 SVGIG (reference sequence). CDR3 bases: TGTGCCTGGAGTTCGCGCAAAGAGACCCAGTACTTC. The encoded protein is CAWSSRKETQYF.

This clonotype occurred a few times. This chain joins TRBV5-1 and TRBJ2-1, with no clear D. This CDR3 is built from 13 residues. Germline assignment: CDR1 SGHRS and CDR2 YFSETQ. The V gene lost 0 bases and the J gene lost 5 bases, with 6 bases spanning the gap. The CDR3 nucleotides are TGCGCCAGCAGCTTGGCCCCTAACAATGAGCAGTTCTTC. As protein: CASSLAPNNEQFF.

The V and J genes are TRBV7-2 and TRBJ2-1, with D tentatively TRBD2 (6 bases). With the DNA end fitting TRBJ2-7 better, the J assignment may be wrong. Germline lookup yields CDR1 SGHTA and CDR2 FQGNSA. This CDR3 is 17 amino acids long. The CDR3 loop reads CASSLVGSSAQYNEQYF. DNA of the CDR3: TGTGCCAGCAGCTTAGTCGGGTCTAGCGCACAATACAATGAGCAGTACTTC.

The chain carries TRBV10-3 and TRBJ2-5, with TRBD2 identical over 10 bases. The CDR3 covers 12 residues. The ends lost 11 bases at V and 5 bases at J; junction bases unmatched: 5. In germline, CDR1 is ENHRY, CDR2 SYGVKD. Here the CDR3 reads CAAQTSGETQYF. CDR3 DNA sequence: TGTGCCGCCCAGACTAGCGGGGAGACCCAGTACTTC.

This clonotype showed up many times. This chain uses TRBV7-2 with TRBJ2-5; the D is unclear. Germline lookup yields CDR1 SGHTA and CDR2 FQGNSA. Trimming took 4 bases from V and 1 from J, leaving 4 bases between them. The CDR3 is 12 amino acids. In DNA, the CDR3 is TGTGCCAGCAGCTCTCTCCAAGAGACCCAGTACTTC. Its protein product is CASSSLQETQYF.